This entry is about one T cell receptor (beta chain). No antigen is known for it. The data belong to a study of T-cell memory formation after mild COVID-19. Whole-study findings and limits: Mostly located in CM and EM were contracting CD4+ clones, with contracting CD8+ clones located in EMRA.

Per the germline V gene, CDR1 is SGHDT and CDR2 is YYEEEE. With 0 bases removed from V and 3 bases from J, the gap between germline ends came to 19 bases. This CDR3 region has 18 residues. TCRdb recomputed calls from the 5' RACE reads with MiXCR, one row per CDR3 protein. In the table there are fewer than 90,000 distinct CDR3 sequences, 11% to 15% of which are singletons. This sequence joins TRBV5-6 and TRBJ2-1, with TRBD2 as a possible D gene (6 bases). Sample: PBMCs or a T cell subset sorted from them (not recorded which). This clonotype was obtained from an adult woman who had mild COVID-19 (a few samples of this study predate the infection). Cell type and time point are not known. CDR3 protein: CASSLATQGGWDYNEQFF. The CDR3 bases are TGTGCCAGCAGCTTGGCGACGCAGGGAGGATGGGACTACAATGAGCAGTTCTTC.